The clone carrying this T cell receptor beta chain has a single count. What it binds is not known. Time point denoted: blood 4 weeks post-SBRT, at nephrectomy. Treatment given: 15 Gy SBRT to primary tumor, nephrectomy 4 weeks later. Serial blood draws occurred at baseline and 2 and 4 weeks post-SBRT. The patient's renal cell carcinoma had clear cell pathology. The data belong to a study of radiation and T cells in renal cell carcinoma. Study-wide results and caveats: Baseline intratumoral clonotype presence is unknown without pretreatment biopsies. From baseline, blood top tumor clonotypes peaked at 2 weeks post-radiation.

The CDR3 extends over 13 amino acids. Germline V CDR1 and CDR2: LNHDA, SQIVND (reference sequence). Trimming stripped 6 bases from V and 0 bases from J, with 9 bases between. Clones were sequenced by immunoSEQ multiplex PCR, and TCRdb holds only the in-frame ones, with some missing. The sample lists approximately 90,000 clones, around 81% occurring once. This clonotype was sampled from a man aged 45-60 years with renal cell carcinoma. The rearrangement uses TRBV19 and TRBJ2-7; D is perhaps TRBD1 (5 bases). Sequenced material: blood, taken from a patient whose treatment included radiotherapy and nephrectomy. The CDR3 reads CASRDTASYEQYF. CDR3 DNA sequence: TGTGCCAGTAGGGACACGGCCTCCTACGAGCAGTACTTC.